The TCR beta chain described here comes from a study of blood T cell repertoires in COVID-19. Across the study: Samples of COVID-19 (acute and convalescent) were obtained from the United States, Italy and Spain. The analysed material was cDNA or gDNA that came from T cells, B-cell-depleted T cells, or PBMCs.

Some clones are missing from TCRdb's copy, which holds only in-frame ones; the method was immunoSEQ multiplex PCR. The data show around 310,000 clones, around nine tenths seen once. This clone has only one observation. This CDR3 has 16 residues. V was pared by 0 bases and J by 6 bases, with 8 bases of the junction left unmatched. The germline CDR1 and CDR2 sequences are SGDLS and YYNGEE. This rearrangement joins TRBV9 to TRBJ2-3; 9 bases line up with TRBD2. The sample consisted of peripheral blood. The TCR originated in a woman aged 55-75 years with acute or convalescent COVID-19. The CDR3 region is CASSVVSGRSEDTQYF. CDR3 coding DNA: TGTGCCAGCAGCGTAGTGAGCGGGAGGTCCGAGGATACGCAGTATTTT.